This paragraph reports one T cell receptor beta chain. Its antigen remains unknown. It was RNA transcripts that yielded the amplified TCR beta CDR3 regions. Carried out on the TCR CDR3, a first-round RT-PCR used the HTBI primer set. TCRdb re-called the multiplex PCR reads with MiXCR, one entry per CDR3 protein. The sample shows hundreds of thousands of distinct CDR3 sequences, approximately 14% of them seen only once. The data belong to a study of T cells in Graves' hyperthyroidism and ophthalmopathy. Whole-study findings and limits: Most expanded thyroid clonotypes above 0.001 recurred in blood.

PBMCs were obtained from roughly 10 ml fresh peripheral blood. The CDR3 covers 16 residues. Germline CDR1 is DFQATT and CDR2 is SNEGSKA (reference sequence). V gave up 3 bases and J gave up 5 bases; unmatched junction bases: 12. Sequences were obtained from blood. This chain uses TRBV20-1 with TRBJ2-3; 9 positions agree with TRBD1. This sequence originates from a woman under 30 with Graves' hyperthyroidism. The CDR3, as DNA: TGCAGTGCTAGGTACGCCCGGGACAGGGCGGTAGATACGCAGTATTTT. Translated: CSARYARDRAVDTQYF.